This T cell receptor beta chain stems from a study of blood T cell repertoires in COVID-19. At the level of the study: Samples representing acute and convalescent COVID-19 were sourced from the United States, Italy and Spain. Nucleic acid was either cDNA or gDNA, and it came from T cells, B-cell-depleted T cells, or PBMCs.

The J segment lost 6 bases and the V segment lost 6 bases, leaving 11 bases of the junction unmatched. CDR3 length equals 15 residues. Germline V gives CDR1 MDHEN, CDR2 SYDVKM. Per the original methods: By means of reference gene primer amplification, nucleated cell counts were estimated. The protocol was immunoSEQ multiplex PCR, while the TCRdb copy is restricted to in-frame clones and leaves out a portion. V, J and clone size were drawn from that table, and D and trimming were deduced from the DNA. Altogether 130,000 or so clones are present, roughly 90% being singletons, with the ten largest covering about 2.1%.

Sequences were obtained from peripheral blood. The rearrangement links TRBV28 to TRBJ2-5; TRBD2 agrees at 9 bases. This sequence originates from a man aged 65 to 79 with active COVID-19. The CDR3 spells CASSPLLAGEKTQYF. The CDR3 nucleotides are TGTGCCAGCAGCCCGCTATTAGCGGGGGAAAAGACCCAGTACTTC.